The clone carrying this T cell receptor beta chain was seen just once. This record comes from a study of identifying expanded T cells in peripheral blood. V trimming: 3 bases; J trimming: 6 bases; junction bases outside the gene matches: 5. The germline V gene encodes CDR1 SGDLS and CDR2 YYNGEE. CDR3 length equals 16 residues. Only in-frame clones appear in the TCRdb table, and some are missing; sequencing was by immunoSEQ multiplex PCR. The data show 70,000 to 100,000 clones, about 88% seen once. The chain recombines TRBV9 with TRBJ2-2; the match to TRBD2 covers 13 bases. The source is a person aged 18 to 69 in good health. Input material: blood. Here the CDR3 DNA reads TGTGCCAGCAGCGCGGGACTAGCGGGGATGGCCGGGGAGCTGTTTTTT. It is translated as CASSAGLAGMAGELFF.